Described below is a single T cell receptor beta chain sequence and its context. Its target is not known. Generated by immunoSEQ multiplex PCR, the TCRdb table keeps only in-frame clones and is missing some. The data contain approximately 30,000 clones, 82% of them singletons. This entry belongs to a study of somatic mutations in cytotoxic T cells in rheumatoid arthritis. Overall study: It was right after diagnosis, before any treatment, that patient blood (less than 33 ml EDTA) was drawn. Findings and limits, study-wide: Rheumatoid arthritis patients showed slight TRBV07 underrepresentation, unadjusted for multiple comparisons. Rising age went with increasing CD8+ clonality in rheumatoid arthritis patients; healthy controls showed no such increase.

The CDR3 contains 15 residues. Germline CDR1 and CDR2: SGHRS and YFSETQ. Deletions cut 0 bases from V and 2 bases from J, with 11 bases between. The TCR sequence derives from an adult with rheumatoid arthritis. This chain links TRBV5-1 with TRBJ2-5; D unclear. Sequenced input: CD8+ T cells sorted from blood. CDR3 residues: CASSLAGRPQETQYF. DNA of the CDR3: TGCGCCAGCAGCTTGGCGGGCAGGCCACAAGAGACCCAGTACTTC.